This TCR beta chain was found in a study of CD8 T cells in Susac syndrome. Trimming left V 1 base short and J 8 bases short, with 12 bases between. The CDR3 is made up of 14 amino acids. Germline CDR1 reads LGHDT; CDR2 reads YNNKEL (reference sequence). Reverse transcription of about 0.45 to 1 ug RNA was performed with random hexamers. MiXCR, run by TCRdb on the immunoSEQ multiplex PCR reads, gives a single entry per CDR3 protein. The sample has 180,000 or so distinct CDR3 sequences, roughly 95% seen once. V gene TRBV3-1 combines with J gene TRBJ2-1; no clear D. The specimen was CD4+ T cells from PBMCs. The receptor's source is a human donor in good health. The CDR3 loop reads CASSQGPGVDEQFF. In nucleotides, the CDR3 is TGTGCCAGCAGCCAAGGGCCCGGCGTTGATGAGCAGTTCTTC.